Listed below are T cell receptor beta chains from one sample, sequenced in a study of PD-L1 blockade in urothelial cancer. Assay: immunoSEQ multiplex PCR; the TCRdb copy retains only in-frame clones and omits some. The profile shows 35,000 to 40,000 clones, almost 85% of them singletons. This specimen consisted of PBMCs, obtained around atezolizumab (anti-PD-L1) treatment. These receptors all stem from a man in his 70s with urothelial cancer. The CDR3 runs from the conserved cysteine through the conserved F or W. Fields, in order: J gene, clone size, CDR3 length, V gene, D gene, CDR3 DNA, CDR3 protein. D genes are given only for firm matches. Not every row has a clone size; where given, it reads once, few, many or a size class.

j_gene: TRBJ2-7; abundance: .; len: 14; v_gene: TRBV6-5; d_gene: TRBD2; CDR3nt: TGTGCCAGCAGAGGGACTAGCGTAGGCTACGAGCAGTACTTC; CDR3aa: CASRGTSVGYEQYF
j_gene: TRBJ2-3; abundance: .; len: 14; v_gene: TRBV5-5; d_gene: TRBD1; CDR3nt: TGTGCCAGCAGCTTGACAGGGGGGCTAGATACGCAGTATTTT; CDR3aa: CASSLTGGLDTQYF
j_gene: TRBJ1-2; abundance: .; len: 14; v_gene: TRBV4-3; d_gene: TRBD1; CDR3nt: TGCGCCAGCAGCCTCCGTGGAGGGGGCGGGGGCTACACCTTC; CDR3aa: CASSLRGGGGGYTF
j_gene: TRBJ2-3; abundance: .; len: 18; v_gene: TRBV28; d_gene: TRBD1; CDR3nt: TGTGCCAGCAGTTCTCGATTCCGGGACAGGGCCTTAACAGATACGCAGTATTTT; CDR3aa: CASSSRFRDRALTDTQYF
j_gene: TRBJ2-2; abundance: .; len: 12; v_gene: TRBV2; d_gene: .; CDR3nt: TGTGCCAGCAGTGAATTAAATGGGGAGCTGTTTTTT; CDR3aa: CASSELNGELFF
j_gene: TRBJ1-4; abundance: once; len: 14; v_gene: TRBV28; d_gene: TRBD1; CDR3nt: TGTGCCAGCAGGGGGACAGGGGGAGACGAAAAACTGTTTTTT; CDR3aa: CASRGTGGDEKLFF
j_gene: TRBJ1-2; abundance: .; len: 15; v_gene: TRBV6-6; d_gene: TRBD1; CDR3nt: TGTGCCAGCAGTTCAGGACAGGGAACTAACTATGGCTACACCTTC; CDR3aa: CASSSGQGTNYGYTF
j_gene: TRBJ1-5; abundance: .; len: 18; v_gene: TRBV28; d_gene: .; CDR3nt: TGTGCCAGCAGCACCCCTCTTTGGGCAGAAGATAGCAATCAGCCCCAGCATTTT; CDR3aa: CASSTPLWAEDSNQPQHF
j_gene: TRBJ2-2; abundance: .; len: 15; v_gene: TRBV11-2; d_gene: .; CDR3nt: TGTGCCAGCAGCTTAGAATGGGGCAACACCGGGGAGCTGTTTTTT; CDR3aa: CASSLEWGNTGELFF
j_gene: TRBJ1-4; abundance: .; len: 15; v_gene: TRBV7-2; d_gene: .; CDR3nt: TGTGCCAGCAGCTCAGAGGGGGGGGCTAATGAAAAACTGTTTTTT; CDR3aa: CASSSEGGANEKLFF
j_gene: TRBJ1-4; abundance: once; len: 20; v_gene: TRBV7-8; d_gene: TRBD1; CDR3nt: TGTGCCAGCAGCTTAGCAAGATGGCAGGGGGCGTTGACAACTAATGAAAAACTGTTTTTT; CDR3aa: CASSLARWQGALTTNEKLFF
j_gene: TRBJ1-5; abundance: .; len: 16; v_gene: TRBV18; d_gene: TRBD1; CDR3nt: TGTGCCAGCTCAATCGGGACAGGGTACGACAATCAGCCCCAGCATTTT; CDR3aa: CASSIGTGYDNQPQHF
j_gene: TRBJ2-3; abundance: .; len: 15; v_gene: TRBV4-2; d_gene: TRBD2; CDR3nt: TGTGCCAGCAGCCTAACTAGCGGTAGCACAGATACGCAGTATTTT; CDR3aa: CASSLTSGSTDTQYF
j_gene: TRBJ2-7; abundance: .; len: 15; v_gene: TRBV9; d_gene: TRBD1; CDR3nt: TGTGCCAGCAGCGTAGTCGGGGACAGCTCCTACGAGCAGTACTTC; CDR3aa: CASSVVGDSSYEQYF
j_gene: TRBJ1-4; abundance: once; len: 15; v_gene: TRBV27; d_gene: .; CDR3nt: TGTGCCAGCAGTGCACTAGGGGGTACTAATGAAAAACTGTTTTTT; CDR3aa: CASSALGGTNEKLFF
j_gene: TRBJ2-5; abundance: .; len: 14; v_gene: TRBV5-8; d_gene: TRBD1; CDR3nt: TGTGCCAGCAGCTTGGAGCCAGGGGGAGAGACCCAGTACTTC; CDR3aa: CASSLEPGGETQYF
j_gene: TRBJ2-7; abundance: .; len: 14; v_gene: TRBV7-9; d_gene: .; CDR3nt: TGTGCCAGCAGCTTTGGAGGGAGCTCCTACGAGCAGTACTTC; CDR3aa: CASSFGGSSYEQYF
j_gene: TRBJ1-3; abundance: .; len: 14; v_gene: TRBV7-9; d_gene: TRBD1; CDR3nt: TGTGCCAGCAGCGCAGGGGGGAGTGGAAACACCATATATTTT; CDR3aa: CASSAGGSGNTIYF
j_gene: TRBJ2-1; abundance: .; len: 17; v_gene: TRBV7-3; d_gene: TRBD2; CDR3nt: TGTGCCAGCAGCCCCACCGGGGCTAGCGGGAGGGCCATTGAGCAGTTCTTC; CDR3aa: CASSPTGASGRAIEQFF
j_gene: TRBJ1-2; abundance: .; len: 14; v_gene: TRBV28; d_gene: TRBD1; CDR3nt: TGTGCCAGCAGGCCGGACAGGGACTACTATGGCTACACCTTC; CDR3aa: CASRPDRDYYGYTF
j_gene: TRBJ1-2; abundance: .; len: 16; v_gene: TRBV7-9; d_gene: .; CDR3nt: TGTGCCAGCAGTCCCCCGGCGGGGGCAGCTAACTATGGCTACACCTTC; CDR3aa: CASSPPAGAANYGYTF
j_gene: TRBJ2-1; abundance: few; len: 14; v_gene: TRBV28; d_gene: TRBD2; CDR3nt: TGTGCCAGCACCCCCGCGGGGGGGCTATTTGAGCAGTTCTTC; CDR3aa: CASTPAGGLFEQFF
j_gene: TRBJ2-1; abundance: .; len: 15; v_gene: TRBV7-2; d_gene: TRBD1; CDR3nt: TGTGCCAGTAAGACAGGGTTCGGGTCCTACAATGAGCAGTTCTTC; CDR3aa: CASKTGFGSYNEQFF
j_gene: TRBJ2-7; abundance: .; len: 16; v_gene: TRBV7-3; d_gene: TRBD2; CDR3nt: TGTGCCAGCAGCCACGGACTAGCGGGAGGGCCCCACGAGCAGTACTTC; CDR3aa: CASSHGLAGGPHEQYF
j_gene: TRBJ2-7; abundance: .; len: 15; v_gene: TRBV14; d_gene: .; CDR3nt: TGTGCCAGCAGCCAACCGGACGGGATTCCTACTGAGCAGTACTTC; CDR3aa: CASSQPDGIPTEQYF
j_gene: TRBJ2-1; abundance: .; len: 14; v_gene: TRBV7-8; d_gene: TRBD2; CDR3nt: TGTGCCAGCAGCTTAGGACTAGCGGACAATGAGCAGTTCTTC; CDR3aa: CASSLGLADNEQFF
j_gene: TRBJ1-2; abundance: .; len: 16; v_gene: TRBV11-2; d_gene: .; CDR3nt: TGTGCCAGCAGCTTAGAACCGGTGACAAGAAACTATGGCTACACCTTC; CDR3aa: CASSLEPVTRNYGYTF
j_gene: TRBJ1-1; abundance: .; len: 11; v_gene: TRBV6-5; d_gene: .; CDR3nt: TGTGCCAGCGGGCCTCACACTGAAGCTTTCTTT; CDR3aa: CASGPHTEAFF
j_gene: TRBJ1-5; abundance: .; len: 15; v_gene: TRBV7-9; d_gene: .; CDR3nt: TGTGCCAGCAGCTTAGGGGGGGATAGCAATCAGCCCCAGCATTTT; CDR3aa: CASSLGGDSNQPQHF
j_gene: TRBJ2-3; abundance: .; len: 15; v_gene: TRBV9; d_gene: TRBD2; CDR3nt: TGTGCCAGCAGCCACGGGGGGGCCTTTTTAGATACGCAGTATTTT; CDR3aa: CASSHGGAFLDTQYF
j_gene: TRBJ2-1; abundance: .; len: 14; v_gene: TRBV4-1; d_gene: .; CDR3nt: TGCGCCAGCAGCCTTCCCAGGGGCTACAATGAGCAGTTCTTC; CDR3aa: CASSLPRGYNEQFF
j_gene: TRBJ2-5; abundance: .; len: 13; v_gene: TRBV4-3; d_gene: .; CDR3nt: TGCGCCAGCAGCCGTCAGGGTGGGGAGACCCAGTACTTC; CDR3aa: CASSRQGGETQYF
j_gene: TRBJ2-3; abundance: .; len: 14; v_gene: TRBV2; d_gene: TRBD2; CDR3nt: TGTGCCAGCACACTAGGACTAGCCTGGGATACGCAGTATTTT; CDR3aa: CASTLGLAWDTQYF
j_gene: TRBJ2-1; abundance: once; len: 14; v_gene: TRBV7-2; d_gene: .; CDR3nt: TGTGCCAGCAGCTCCAGGACAGCATACAATGAGCAGTTCTTC; CDR3aa: CASSSRTAYNEQFF
j_gene: TRBJ2-4; abundance: .; len: 13; v_gene: TRBV2; d_gene: .; CDR3nt: TGTGCCAGCAGTGCGGTAGCCAAAAACATTCAGTACTTC; CDR3aa: CASSAVAKNIQYF
j_gene: TRBJ2-3; abundance: once; len: 16; v_gene: TRBV18; d_gene: TRBD2; CDR3nt: TGTGCCAGCTCGCCTACGAGCGGGGGGCTAACAGATACGCAGTATTTT; CDR3aa: CASSPTSGGLTDTQYF
j_gene: TRBJ1-3; abundance: .; len: 12; v_gene: TRBV18; d_gene: .; CDR3nt: TGTGCGGTTGGGGAGACTGGAAACACCATATATTTT; CDR3aa: CAVGETGNTIYF
j_gene: TRBJ2-5; abundance: .; len: 16; v_gene: TRBV5-4; d_gene: TRBD1; CDR3nt: TGTGCCAGCAGCTTGGGAAGGGACAGGGTACGGGAGACCCAGTACTTC; CDR3aa: CASSLGRDRVRETQYF
j_gene: TRBJ1-2; abundance: .; len: 13; v_gene: TRBV10-3; d_gene: TRBD1; CDR3nt: TGTGCCATCAAAGGACAGGGGTACTATGGCTACACCTTC; CDR3aa: CAIKGQGYYGYTF
j_gene: TRBJ2-4; abundance: .; len: 19; v_gene: TRBV19; d_gene: .; CDR3nt: TGTGCCAGTAGTACCGGAGGGACCCGCTCTACATCCGCCAAAAACATTCAGTACTTC; CDR3aa: CASSTGGTRSTSAKNIQYF
j_gene: TRBJ2-2; abundance: few; len: 16; v_gene: TRBV5-1; d_gene: TRBD2; CDR3nt: TGCGCCAGCAGCCCCCTGGCTAGCGGGAACACCGGGGAGCTGTTTTTT; CDR3aa: CASSPLASGNTGELFF
j_gene: TRBJ2-7; abundance: few; len: 15; v_gene: TRBV28; d_gene: .; CDR3nt: TGTGCCAGCAGTTTAAGTTGGCAGGCGGGCCACGAGCAGTACTTC; CDR3aa: CASSLSWQAGHEQYF
j_gene: TRBJ1-2; abundance: .; len: 17; v_gene: TRBV5-4; d_gene: TRBD1; CDR3nt: TGTGCCAGCATTTCGGGACAGGGTAGGGGGGCTAACTATGGCTACACCTTC; CDR3aa: CASISGQGRGANYGYTF
j_gene: TRBJ1-4; abundance: .; len: 17; v_gene: TRBV25-1; d_gene: .; CDR3nt: TGTGCCAGCAGTGAATCAAGGGGACTTACAACTAATGAAAAACTGTTTTTT; CDR3aa: CASSESRGLTTNEKLFF
j_gene: TRBJ2-4; abundance: .; len: 14; v_gene: TRBV7-3; d_gene: TRBD1; CDR3nt: TGTGCCAGCAGCACGGGACAGGGGGAAAACATTCAGTACTTC; CDR3aa: CASSTGQGENIQYF
j_gene: TRBJ2-1; abundance: .; len: 15; v_gene: TRBV11-1; d_gene: TRBD2; CDR3nt: TGTGCCAGCAGCGTGTTACTAGCGGGTGACAATGAGCAGTTCTTC; CDR3aa: CASSVLLAGDNEQFF
j_gene: TRBJ2-5; abundance: .; len: 14; v_gene: TRBV5-6; d_gene: TRBD2; CDR3nt: TGTGCCAGCAGGCTAGCGGGGGGGCCGGAGACCCAGTACTTC; CDR3aa: CASRLAGGPETQYF
j_gene: TRBJ2-7; abundance: .; len: 15; v_gene: TRBV10-3; d_gene: .; CDR3nt: TGTGCCATCAGTGCCCCGGAGGTGCAATCCTACGAGCAGTACTTC; CDR3aa: CAISAPEVQSYEQYF
j_gene: TRBJ1-2; abundance: .; len: 14; v_gene: TRBV5-1; d_gene: TRBD1; CDR3nt: TGCGCCAGCAGCCCGGGACAGGGGGCTGGTGGCTACACCTTC; CDR3aa: CASSPGQGAGGYTF
j_gene: TRBJ2-1; abundance: .; len: 14; v_gene: TRBV11-2; d_gene: .; CDR3nt: TGTGCCAGCAGCTTAGATTCGGGGTCTACTGAGCAGTTCTTC; CDR3aa: CASSLDSGSTEQFF
j_gene: TRBJ2-5; abundance: .; len: 13; v_gene: TRBV7-3; d_gene: .; CDR3nt: TGTGCCAGCAGCTTAATGTACGGAGAGACCCAGTACTTC; CDR3aa: CASSLMYGETQYF
j_gene: TRBJ2-1; abundance: .; len: 13; v_gene: TRBV6-5; d_gene: .; CDR3nt: TGTGCCAGCAGCACTTCCGGGGGAGGTGAGCAGTTCTTC; CDR3aa: CASSTSGGGEQFF
j_gene: TRBJ1-3; abundance: .; len: 15; v_gene: TRBV5-1; d_gene: .; CDR3nt: TGCGCCAGCAGCTTGGCCACCGGAGGAGGAAACACCATATATTTT; CDR3aa: CASSLATGGGNTIYF
j_gene: TRBJ2-7; abundance: .; len: 16; v_gene: TRBV9; d_gene: .; CDR3nt: TGTGCCAGCAGCGTAGGGGGGGGGACACGGCATGACGAGCAGTACTTC; CDR3aa: CASSVGGGTRHDEQYF
j_gene: TRBJ2-7; abundance: .; len: 11; v_gene: TRBV6-1; d_gene: .; CDR3nt: TGTGCCAGCAGTGAAGCACAGGTGGAGTACTTC; CDR3aa: CASSEAQVEYF
j_gene: TRBJ2-3; abundance: once; len: 12; v_gene: TRBV27; d_gene: .; CDR3nt: TGTGCCAGCAGTTCGTACACAGATACGCAGTATTTT; CDR3aa: CASSSYTDTQYF
j_gene: TRBJ1-1; abundance: .; len: 13; v_gene: TRBV5-1; d_gene: .; CDR3nt: TGCGCCAGCAGGGGACAACTGAACACTGAAGCTTTCTTT; CDR3aa: CASRGQLNTEAFF